The clone carrying this T cell receptor beta chain was seen repeatedly, ten times or more. Its specificity is not known. The data originate from a study of T-cell memory formation after mild COVID-19. Looking at the study overall: Clustering of TCRs was largely donor specific. Findings of the study overall: Shrinking CD4+ clones were chiefly CM and EM; CD8+ ones were chiefly EMRA.

5'RACE primed at constant segments yielded TCR alpha and TCR beta cDNA libraries bearing sample barcodes and UMIs. MiXCR, applied by TCRdb to the 5' RACE reads, yields one record per CDR3 protein. The top ten hold about 0.8% of the sample, which has 45,000 or so distinct CDR3 sequences, 6% to 8.5% seen once. The CDR3 covers 12 residues. V lost 4 bases to trimming and J lost 3 bases, with 6 bases between them. The germline CDR1 and CDR2 sequences are SGHVS and FQNEAQ. Sequenced material: PBMCs or a T cell subset sorted from them (not recorded which). The gene calls are TRBV7-8 and TRBJ1-1; D not certain. The source of this sequence is an adult who had mild COVID-19 (a few samples of this study predate the infection). Cell type and time point are not known. CDR3 nucleotides: TGTGCCAGCAGCTACTCCTACACTGAAGCTTTCTTT. Protein: CASSYSYTEAFF. The complete variable domain, with remaining parts taken from reference TRBV7-8 and TRBJ1-1, reads GAGVSQSPRYKVAKRGQDVALRCDPISGHVSLFWYQQALGQGPEFLTYFQNEAQLDKSGLPSDRFFAERPEGSVSTLKIQRTQQEDSAVYLCASSYSYTEAFFGQGTRLTVV.